This TCR beta chain was observed in a study of blood T cell repertoires in COVID-19. Original processing notes: How many nucleated cells were present was estimated from reference gene primer amplification. Sequencing was performed with immunoSEQ multiplex PCR; in TCRdb, only in-frame clones are kept and a portion is missing. Clonal size and the V and J genes are those of that table, whereas D and trimming came from the DNA. Of 150,000 or so clones listed, 85% to 90% are singletons. The table lists this clone with a few counts. CDR1 and CDR2 (germline): MNHEY, SMNVEV (reference sequence). V lost 0 bases, J lost 2 bases, and 11 bases lay in between. This CDR3 has 15 residues.

Sequenced: peripheral blood. This sequence joins TRBV27 and TRBJ2-7; tentatively, D is TRBD2 (5 bases). The TCR was taken from an elderly man with acute or convalescent COVID-19. In DNA form, the CDR3 reads TGTGCCAGCAGTTTATCATTGGCGGGTACCTACGAGCAGTACTTC. Translated: CASSLSLAGTYEQYF.